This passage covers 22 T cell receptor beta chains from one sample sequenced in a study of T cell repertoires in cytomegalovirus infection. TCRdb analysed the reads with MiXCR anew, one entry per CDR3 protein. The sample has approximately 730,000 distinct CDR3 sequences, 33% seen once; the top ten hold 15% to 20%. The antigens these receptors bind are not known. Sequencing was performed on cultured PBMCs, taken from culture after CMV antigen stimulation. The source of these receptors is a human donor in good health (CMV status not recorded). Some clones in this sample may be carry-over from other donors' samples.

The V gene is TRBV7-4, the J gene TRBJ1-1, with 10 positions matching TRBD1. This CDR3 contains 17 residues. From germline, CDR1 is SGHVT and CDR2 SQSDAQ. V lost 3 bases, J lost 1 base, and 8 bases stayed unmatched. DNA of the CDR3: TGTGCCAGCAGCTTCGGGGACAGGGGCCCTACGAACACTGAAGCTTTCTTT. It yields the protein CASSFGDRGPTNTEAFF. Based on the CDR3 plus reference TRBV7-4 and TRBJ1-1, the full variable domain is GAGVSQSPRYKVAKRGRDVALRCDSISGHVTLYWYRQTLGQGSEVLTYSQSDAQRDKSGRPSGRFSAERPERSVSTLKIQRTEQGDSAVYLCASSFGDRGPTNTEAFFGQGTRLTVV.

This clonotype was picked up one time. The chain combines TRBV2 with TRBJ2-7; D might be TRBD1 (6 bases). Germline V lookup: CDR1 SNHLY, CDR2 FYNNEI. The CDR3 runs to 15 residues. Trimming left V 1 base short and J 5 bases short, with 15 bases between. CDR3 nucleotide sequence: TGTGCCAGCAGTGAAGATGGGGGCTGGTGGAACGAGCAGTACTTC. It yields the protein CASSEDGGWWNEQYF.

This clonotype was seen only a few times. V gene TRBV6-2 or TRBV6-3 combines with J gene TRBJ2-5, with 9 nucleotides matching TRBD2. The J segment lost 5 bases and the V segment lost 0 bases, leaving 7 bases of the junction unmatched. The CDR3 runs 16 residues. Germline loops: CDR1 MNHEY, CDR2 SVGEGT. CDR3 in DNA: TGTGCCAGCAGTTACTCGATAGCGGGAGTAGGCGAGACCCAGTACTTC. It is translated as CASSYSIAGVGETQYF.

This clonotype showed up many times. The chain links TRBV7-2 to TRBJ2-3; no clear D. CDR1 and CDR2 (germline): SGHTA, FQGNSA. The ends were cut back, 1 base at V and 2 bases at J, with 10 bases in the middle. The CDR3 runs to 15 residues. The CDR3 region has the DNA TGTGCCAGCAGCTTAGTAGTGGGAACCACAGATACGCAGTATTTT. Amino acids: CASSLVVGTTDTQYF.

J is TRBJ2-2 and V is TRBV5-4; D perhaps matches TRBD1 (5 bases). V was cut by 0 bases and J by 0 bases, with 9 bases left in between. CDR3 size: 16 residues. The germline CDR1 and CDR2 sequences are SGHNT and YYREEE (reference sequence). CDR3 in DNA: TGTGCCAGCAGCTTGGGGGGCAACGCGAACACCGGGGAGCTGTTTTTT. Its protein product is CASSLGGNANTGELFF.

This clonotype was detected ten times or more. The CDR3 here is CASRRQETNEQFF. The CDR3 region has the DNA TGTGCCAGCAGGCGGCAAGAGACAAATGAGCAGTTCTTC. The V gene is TRBV7-2, the J gene TRBJ2-1, with D uncertain. CDR1 and CDR2 (germline): SGHTA, FQGNSA. This CDR3 comprises 13 residues. Deletions cut 6 bases from V and 7 bases from J, with 13 bases between.

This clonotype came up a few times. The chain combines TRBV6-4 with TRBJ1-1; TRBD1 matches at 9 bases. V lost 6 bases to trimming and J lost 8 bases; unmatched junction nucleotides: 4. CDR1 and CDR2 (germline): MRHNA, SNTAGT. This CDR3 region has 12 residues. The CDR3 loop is CASSRDRDEAFF. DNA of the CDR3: TGTGCCAGCAGCCGGGACAGGGACGAAGCTTTCTTT.

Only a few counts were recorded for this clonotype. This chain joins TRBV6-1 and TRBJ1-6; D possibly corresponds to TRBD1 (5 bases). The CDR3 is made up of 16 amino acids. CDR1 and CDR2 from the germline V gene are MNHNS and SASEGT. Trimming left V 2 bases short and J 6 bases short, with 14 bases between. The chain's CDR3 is CASSETGGPGNSPLHF. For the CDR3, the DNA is TGTGCCAGCAGTGAAACCGGGGGTCCGGGTAATTCACCCCTCCACTTT.

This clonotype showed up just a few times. DNA for the CDR3: TGTGCCAGCAGCCAAGGGAGTCGGAGCACTGAAGCTTTCTTT. Translating it yields CASSQGSRSTEAFF. V gene TRBV7-9 combines with J gene TRBJ1-1; D gene ambiguous. Between the trimmed V and J ends, which lost 5 bases and 4 bases, there was a span of 14 bases. The CDR3 consists of 14 residues. Germline assignment: CDR1 SEHNR and CDR2 FQNEAQ (reference sequence).

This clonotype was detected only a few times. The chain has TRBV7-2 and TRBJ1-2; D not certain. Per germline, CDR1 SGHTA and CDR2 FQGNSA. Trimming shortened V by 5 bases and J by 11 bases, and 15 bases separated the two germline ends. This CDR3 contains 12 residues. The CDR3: CASSLAGLPYTF. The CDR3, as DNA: TGTGCCAGCAGCCTCGCGGGTCTTCCTTACACCTTC.

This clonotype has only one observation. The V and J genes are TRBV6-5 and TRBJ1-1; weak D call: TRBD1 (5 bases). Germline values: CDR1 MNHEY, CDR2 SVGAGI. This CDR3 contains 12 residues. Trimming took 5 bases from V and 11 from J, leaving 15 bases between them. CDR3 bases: TGTGCCAGCAGTCCAAGGCAGGGCTACGCTTTCTTT. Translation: CASSPRQGYAFF.

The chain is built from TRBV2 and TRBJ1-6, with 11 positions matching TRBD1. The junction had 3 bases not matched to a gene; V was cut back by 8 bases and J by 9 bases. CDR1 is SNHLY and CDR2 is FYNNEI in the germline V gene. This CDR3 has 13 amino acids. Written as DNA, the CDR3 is TGTGCCAGCGGGGACAGGGGGGTTTCACCCCTCCACTTT. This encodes CASGDRGVSPLHF.

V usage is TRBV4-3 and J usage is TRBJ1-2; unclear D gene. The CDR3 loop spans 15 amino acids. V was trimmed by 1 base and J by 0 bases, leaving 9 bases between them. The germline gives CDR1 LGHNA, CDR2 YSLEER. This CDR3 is CASSQVAGANYGYTF. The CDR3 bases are TGCGCCAGCAGCCAAGTGGCAGGCGCTAACTATGGCTACACCTTC.

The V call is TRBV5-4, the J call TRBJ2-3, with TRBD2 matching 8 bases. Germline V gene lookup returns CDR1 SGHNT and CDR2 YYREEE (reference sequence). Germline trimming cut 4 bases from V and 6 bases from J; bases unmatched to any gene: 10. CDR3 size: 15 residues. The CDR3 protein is CASSPLTGGRDTQYF. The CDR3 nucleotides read TGTGCCAGCAGCCCCCTAACGGGAGGGAGGGATACGCAGTATTTT.

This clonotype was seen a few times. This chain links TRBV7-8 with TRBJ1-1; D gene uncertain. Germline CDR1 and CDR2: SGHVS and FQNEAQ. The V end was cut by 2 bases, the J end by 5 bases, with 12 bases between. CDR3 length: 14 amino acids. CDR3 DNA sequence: TGTGCCAGCAGCTTATCACGGCTGGGAACTGAAGCTTTCTTT. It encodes CASSLSRLGTEAFF.

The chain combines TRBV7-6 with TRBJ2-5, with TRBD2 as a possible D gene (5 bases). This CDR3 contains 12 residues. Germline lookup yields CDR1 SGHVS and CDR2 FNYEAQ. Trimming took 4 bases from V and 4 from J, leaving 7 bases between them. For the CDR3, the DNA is TGTGCCAGCAGCTGGAGCGGAGAGACCCAGTACTTC. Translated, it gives CASSWSGETQYF.

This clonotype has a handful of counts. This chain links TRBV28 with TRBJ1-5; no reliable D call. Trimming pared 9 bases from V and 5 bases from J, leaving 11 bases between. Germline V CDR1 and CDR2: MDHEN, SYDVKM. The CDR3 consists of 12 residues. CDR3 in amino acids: CASGVSDQPQHF. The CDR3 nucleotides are TGTGCCAGTGGGGTATCCGATCAGCCCCAGCATTTT.

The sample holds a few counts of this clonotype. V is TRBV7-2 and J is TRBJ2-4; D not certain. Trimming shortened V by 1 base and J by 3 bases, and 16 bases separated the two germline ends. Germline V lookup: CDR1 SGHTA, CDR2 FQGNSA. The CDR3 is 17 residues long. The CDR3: CASSLVRDWKGKNIQYF. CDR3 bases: TGTGCCAGCAGCTTAGTACGAGATTGGAAGGGCAAAAACATTCAGTACTTC.

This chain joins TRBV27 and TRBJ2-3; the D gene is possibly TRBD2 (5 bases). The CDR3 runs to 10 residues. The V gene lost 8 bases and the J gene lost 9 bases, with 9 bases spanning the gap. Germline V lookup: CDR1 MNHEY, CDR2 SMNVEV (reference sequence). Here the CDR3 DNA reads TGTGCCAGCCCACTAGGCACGCAGTATTTT. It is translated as CASPLGTQYF.

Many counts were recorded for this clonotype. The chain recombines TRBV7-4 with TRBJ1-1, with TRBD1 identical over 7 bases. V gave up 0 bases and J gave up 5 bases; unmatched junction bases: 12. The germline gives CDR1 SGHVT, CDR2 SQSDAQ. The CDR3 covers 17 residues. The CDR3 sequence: CASSLAEIQGGGTEAFF. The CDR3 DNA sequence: TGTGCCAGCAGCTTAGCGGAGATCCAGGGGGGAGGGACTGAAGCTTTCTTT.

DNA for the CDR3: TGTGCCAGTACAGGGGACCATTCCTACGAGCAGTACTTC. Its translation: CASTGDHSYEQYF. The rearrangement uses TRBV19 and TRBJ2-7, with a possible D match to TRBD1 (6 bases). Trimming pared 7 bases from V and 1 base from J, leaving 11 bases between. The CDR3 consists of 13 residues. Per the germline V gene, CDR1 is LNHDA and CDR2 is SQIVND (reference sequence). Full variable domain (rest looked up from reference TRBV19 and TRBJ2-7): DGGITQSPKYLFRKEGQNVTLSCEQNLNHDAMYWYRQDPGQGLRLIYYSQIVNDFQKGDIAEGYSVSREKKESFPLTVTSAQKNPTAFYLCASTGDHSYEQYFGPGTRLTVT.

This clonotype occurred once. The CDR3 protein is CASSFERWARVTEAFF. The DNA of the CDR3 is TGTGCCAGCAGCTTCGAACGCTGGGCGCGTGTGACTGAAGCTTTCTTT. The gene calls are TRBV7-3 and TRBJ1-1; unclear D gene. This CDR3 comprises 16 residues. V gave up 3 bases and J gave up 5 bases, with 19 bases separating them. Germline V gives CDR1 SGHTA, CDR2 FQGTGA. Full variable domain (rest looked up from reference TRBV7-3 and TRBJ1-1): GAGVSQTPSNKVTEKGKYVELRCDPISGHTALYWYRQSLGQGPEFLIYFQGTGAADDSGLPNDRFFAVRPEGSVSTLKIQRTERGDSAVYLCASSFERWARVTEAFFGQGTRLTVV.